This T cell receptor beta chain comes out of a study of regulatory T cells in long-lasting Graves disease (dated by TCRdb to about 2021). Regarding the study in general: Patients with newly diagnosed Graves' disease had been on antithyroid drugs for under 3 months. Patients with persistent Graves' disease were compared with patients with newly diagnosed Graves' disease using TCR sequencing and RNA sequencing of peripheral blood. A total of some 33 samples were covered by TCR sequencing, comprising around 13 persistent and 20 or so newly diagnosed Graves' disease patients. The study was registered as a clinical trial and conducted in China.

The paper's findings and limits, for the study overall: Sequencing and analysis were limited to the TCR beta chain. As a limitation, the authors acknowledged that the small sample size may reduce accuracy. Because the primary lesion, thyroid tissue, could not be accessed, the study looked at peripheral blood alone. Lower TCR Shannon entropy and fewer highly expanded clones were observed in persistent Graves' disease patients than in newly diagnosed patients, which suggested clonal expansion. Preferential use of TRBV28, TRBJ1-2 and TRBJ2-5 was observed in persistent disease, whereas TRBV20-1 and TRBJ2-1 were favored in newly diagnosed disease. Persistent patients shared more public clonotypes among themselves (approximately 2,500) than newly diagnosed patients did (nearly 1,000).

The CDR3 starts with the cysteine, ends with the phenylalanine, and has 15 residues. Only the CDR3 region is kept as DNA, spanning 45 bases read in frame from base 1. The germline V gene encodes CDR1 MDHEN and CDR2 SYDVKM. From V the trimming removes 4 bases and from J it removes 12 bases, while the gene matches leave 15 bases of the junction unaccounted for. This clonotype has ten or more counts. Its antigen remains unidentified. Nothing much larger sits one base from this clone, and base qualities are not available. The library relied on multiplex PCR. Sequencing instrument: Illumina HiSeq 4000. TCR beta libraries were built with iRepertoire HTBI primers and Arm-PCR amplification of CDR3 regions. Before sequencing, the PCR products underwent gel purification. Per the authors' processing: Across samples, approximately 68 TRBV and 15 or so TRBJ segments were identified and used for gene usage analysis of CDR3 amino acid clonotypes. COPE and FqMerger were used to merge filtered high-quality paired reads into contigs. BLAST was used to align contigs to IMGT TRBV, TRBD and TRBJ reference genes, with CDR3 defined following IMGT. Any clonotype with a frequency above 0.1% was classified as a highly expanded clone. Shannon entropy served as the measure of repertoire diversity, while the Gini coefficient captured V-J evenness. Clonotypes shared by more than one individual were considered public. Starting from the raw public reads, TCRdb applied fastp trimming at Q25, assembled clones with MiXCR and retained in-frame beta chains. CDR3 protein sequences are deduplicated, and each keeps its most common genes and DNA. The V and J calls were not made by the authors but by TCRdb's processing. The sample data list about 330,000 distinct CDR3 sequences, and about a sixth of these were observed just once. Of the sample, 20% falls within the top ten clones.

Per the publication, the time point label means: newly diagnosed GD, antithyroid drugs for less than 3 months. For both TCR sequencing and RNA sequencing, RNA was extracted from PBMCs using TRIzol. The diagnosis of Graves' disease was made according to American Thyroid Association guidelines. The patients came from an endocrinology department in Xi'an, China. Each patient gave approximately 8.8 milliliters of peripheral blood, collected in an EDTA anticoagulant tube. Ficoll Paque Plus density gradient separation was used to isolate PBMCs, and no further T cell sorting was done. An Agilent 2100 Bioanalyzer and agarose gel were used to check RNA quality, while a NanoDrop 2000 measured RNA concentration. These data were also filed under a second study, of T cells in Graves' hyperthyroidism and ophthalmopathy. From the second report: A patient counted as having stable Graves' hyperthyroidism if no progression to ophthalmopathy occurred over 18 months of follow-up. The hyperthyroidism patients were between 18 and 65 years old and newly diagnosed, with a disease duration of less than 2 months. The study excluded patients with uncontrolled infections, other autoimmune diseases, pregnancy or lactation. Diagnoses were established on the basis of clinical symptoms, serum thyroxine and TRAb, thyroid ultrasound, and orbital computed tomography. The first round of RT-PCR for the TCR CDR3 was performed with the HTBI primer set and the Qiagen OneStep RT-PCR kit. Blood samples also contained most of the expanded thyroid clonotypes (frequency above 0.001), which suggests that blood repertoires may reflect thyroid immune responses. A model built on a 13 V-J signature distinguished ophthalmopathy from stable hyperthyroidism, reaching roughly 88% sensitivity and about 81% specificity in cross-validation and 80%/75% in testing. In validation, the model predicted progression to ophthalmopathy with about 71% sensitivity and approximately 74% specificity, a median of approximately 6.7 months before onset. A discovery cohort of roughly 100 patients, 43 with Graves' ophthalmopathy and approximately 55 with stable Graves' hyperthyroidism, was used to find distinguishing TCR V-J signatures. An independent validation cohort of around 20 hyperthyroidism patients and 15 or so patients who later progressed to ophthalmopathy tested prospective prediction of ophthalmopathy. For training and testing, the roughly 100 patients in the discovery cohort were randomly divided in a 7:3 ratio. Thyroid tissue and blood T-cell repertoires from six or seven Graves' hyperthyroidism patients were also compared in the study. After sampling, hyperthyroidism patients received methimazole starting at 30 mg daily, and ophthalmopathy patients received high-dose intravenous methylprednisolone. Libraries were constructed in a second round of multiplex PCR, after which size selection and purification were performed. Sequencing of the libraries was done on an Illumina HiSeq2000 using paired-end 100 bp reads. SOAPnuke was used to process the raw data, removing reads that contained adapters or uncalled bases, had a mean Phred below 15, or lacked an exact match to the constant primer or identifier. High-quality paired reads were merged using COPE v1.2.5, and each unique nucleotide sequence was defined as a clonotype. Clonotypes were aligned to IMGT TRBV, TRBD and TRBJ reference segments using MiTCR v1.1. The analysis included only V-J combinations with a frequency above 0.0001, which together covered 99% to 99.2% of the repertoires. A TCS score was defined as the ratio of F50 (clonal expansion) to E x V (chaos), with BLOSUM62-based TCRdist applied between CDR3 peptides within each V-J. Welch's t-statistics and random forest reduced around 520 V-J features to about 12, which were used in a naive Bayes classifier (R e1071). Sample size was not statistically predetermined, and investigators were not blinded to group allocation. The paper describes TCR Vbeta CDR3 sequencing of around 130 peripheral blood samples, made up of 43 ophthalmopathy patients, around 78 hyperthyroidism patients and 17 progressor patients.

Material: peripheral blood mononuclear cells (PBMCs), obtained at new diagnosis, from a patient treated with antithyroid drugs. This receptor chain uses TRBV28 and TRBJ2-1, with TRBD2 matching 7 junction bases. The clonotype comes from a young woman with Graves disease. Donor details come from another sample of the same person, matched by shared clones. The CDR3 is CASSSGLAVHLMQFF. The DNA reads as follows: TGTGCCAGCAGTTCGGGGCTAGCGGTCCATCTTATGCAGTTCTTC.